This TCR beta chain was captured in a study of memory CD4+ T cells and cytomegalovirus serostatus. For the study at large: Donors were healthy Belgian adults, 10 or so CMV seropositive and around 23 seronegative.

Measured with immunoSEQ multiplex PCR; TCRdb has only the in-frame clones, and not every one. The table lists tens of thousands of clones, roughly 78% of them singletons. Whole-study findings and limits: About 40% of the roughly 160 known CMV-associated TCRbeta sequences appeared in CD4+ memory. Median bootstrapped AUC for CMV status was about 0.94 originally, less than 0.93 US-trained.

The germline gives CDR1 SGHRS, CDR2 YFSETQ. The CDR3 consists of 15 residues. V trimming: 1 base; J trimming: 6 bases; junction bases outside the gene matches: 3. Concerning this clone itself: The antigen remains undetermined.

The sort gate was single viable CD3+CD4+CD8-CD45RO+ cells for memory CD4+ T cells. Donors' CMV status reflects serum IgG against pp150, pp28, p38, p52. This clonotype originated in an adult in good health and CMV-seronegative. V gene TRBV5-1 combines with J gene TRBJ1-4; 10 bases are shared with TRBD1. The sequencing input was memory CD4+ T cells from blood. CDR3 in amino acids: CASSLSGQGDEKLFF. In nucleotides, the CDR3 is TGCGCCAGCAGCTTGTCCGGACAGGGGGATGAAAAACTGTTTTTT.